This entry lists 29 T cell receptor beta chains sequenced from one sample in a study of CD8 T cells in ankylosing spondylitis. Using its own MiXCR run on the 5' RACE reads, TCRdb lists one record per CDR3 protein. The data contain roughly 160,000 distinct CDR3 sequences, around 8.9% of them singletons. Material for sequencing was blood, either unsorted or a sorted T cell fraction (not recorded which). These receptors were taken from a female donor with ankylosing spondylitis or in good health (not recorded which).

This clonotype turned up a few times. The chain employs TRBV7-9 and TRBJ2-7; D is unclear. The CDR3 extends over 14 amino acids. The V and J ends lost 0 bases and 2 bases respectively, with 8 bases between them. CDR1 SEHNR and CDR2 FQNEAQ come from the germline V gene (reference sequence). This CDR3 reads CASSLAGSTYEQYF. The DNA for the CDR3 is TGTGCCAGCAGCTTAGCAGGGTCTACCTACGAGCAGTACTTC.

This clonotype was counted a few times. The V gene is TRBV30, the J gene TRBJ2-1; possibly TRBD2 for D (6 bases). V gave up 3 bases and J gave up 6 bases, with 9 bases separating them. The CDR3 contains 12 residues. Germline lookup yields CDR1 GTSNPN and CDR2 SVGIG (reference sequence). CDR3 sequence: CAWRPTSNEQFF. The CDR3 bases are TGTGCCTGGAGACCGACTAGCAATGAGCAGTTCTTC.

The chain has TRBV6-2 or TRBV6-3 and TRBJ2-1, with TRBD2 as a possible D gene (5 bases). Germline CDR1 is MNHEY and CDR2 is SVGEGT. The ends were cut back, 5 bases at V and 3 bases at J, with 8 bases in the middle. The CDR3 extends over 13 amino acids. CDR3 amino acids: CASSTRDYNEQFF. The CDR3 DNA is TGTGCCAGCAGTACACGGGACTACAATGAGCAGTTCTTC.

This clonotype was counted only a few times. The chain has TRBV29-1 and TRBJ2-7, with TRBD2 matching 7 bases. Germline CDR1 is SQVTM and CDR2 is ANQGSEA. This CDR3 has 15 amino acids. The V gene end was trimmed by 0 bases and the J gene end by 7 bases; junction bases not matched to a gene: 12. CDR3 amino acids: CSVEDQILPGGEQYF. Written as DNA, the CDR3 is TGCAGCGTTGAAGATCAGATTTTACCGGGGGGAGAGCAGTACTTC.

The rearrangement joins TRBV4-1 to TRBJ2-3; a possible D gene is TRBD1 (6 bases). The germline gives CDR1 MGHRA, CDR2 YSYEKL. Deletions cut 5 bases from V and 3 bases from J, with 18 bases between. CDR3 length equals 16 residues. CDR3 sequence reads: CASSGTRQVGTDTQYF. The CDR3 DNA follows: TGCGCCAGCAGCGGCACTCGACAGGTCGGGACAGATACGCAGTATTTT.

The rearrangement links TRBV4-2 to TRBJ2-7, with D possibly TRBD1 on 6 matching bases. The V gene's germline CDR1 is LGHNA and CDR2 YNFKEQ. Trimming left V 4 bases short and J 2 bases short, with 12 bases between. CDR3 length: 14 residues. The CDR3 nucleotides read TGTGCCAGCAGCCCGGTAGGGGGAACCTACGAGCAGTACTTC. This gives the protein CASSPVGGTYEQYF.

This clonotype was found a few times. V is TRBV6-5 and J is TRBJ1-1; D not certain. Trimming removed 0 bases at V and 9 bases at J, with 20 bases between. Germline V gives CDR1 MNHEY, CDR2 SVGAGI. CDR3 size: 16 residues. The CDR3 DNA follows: TGTGCCAGCAGTTACTCGCGTTACGGCGGTTTACAGAAAGCTTTCTTT. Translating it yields CASSYSRYGGLQKAFF.

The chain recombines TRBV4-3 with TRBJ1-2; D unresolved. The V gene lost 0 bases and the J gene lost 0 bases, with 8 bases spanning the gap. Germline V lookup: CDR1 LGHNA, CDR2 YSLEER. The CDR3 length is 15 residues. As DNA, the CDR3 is TGCGCCAGCAGCCAAGATTGGGCCTCTAACTATGGCTACACCTTC. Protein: CASSQDWASNYGYTF.

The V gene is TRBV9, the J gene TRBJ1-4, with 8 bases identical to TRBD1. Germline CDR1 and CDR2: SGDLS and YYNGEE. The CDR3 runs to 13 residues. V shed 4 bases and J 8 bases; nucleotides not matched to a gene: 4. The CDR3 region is CASSLGDREKLFF. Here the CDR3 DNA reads TGTGCCAGCAGCCTGGGGGACAGGGAAAAACTGTTTTTT.

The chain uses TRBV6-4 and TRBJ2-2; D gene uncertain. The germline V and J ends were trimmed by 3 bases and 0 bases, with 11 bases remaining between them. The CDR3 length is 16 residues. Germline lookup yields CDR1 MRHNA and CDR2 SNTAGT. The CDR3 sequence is CASSDPVGSNTGELFF. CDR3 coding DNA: TGTGCCAGCAGTGATCCGGTGGGTTCGAACACCGGGGAGCTGTTTTTT.

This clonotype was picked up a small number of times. The CDR3 sequence is CASSVDMAEAFF. The CDR3 DNA follows: TGTGCCAGTAGTGTCGATATGGCAGAAGCTTTCTTT. The V gene is TRBV19, the J gene TRBJ1-1, with D unresolved. The germline V gene encodes CDR1 LNHDA and CDR2 SQIVND (reference sequence). V was cut by 5 bases and J by 8 bases, with 12 bases left in between. The length of the CDR3 is 12 residues.

CDR3 in amino acids: CATSADRAGSPLHF. CDR3 DNA sequence: TGTGCCACCAGCGCGGACAGGGCGGGTTCACCCCTCCACTTT. V is TRBV15 and J is TRBJ1-6; 8 positions match TRBD1. From germline, CDR1 is LNHNV and CDR2 YYDKDF (reference sequence). The CDR3 consists of 14 residues. The V gene end was trimmed by 5 bases and the J gene end by 9 bases; junction bases not matched to a gene: 6.

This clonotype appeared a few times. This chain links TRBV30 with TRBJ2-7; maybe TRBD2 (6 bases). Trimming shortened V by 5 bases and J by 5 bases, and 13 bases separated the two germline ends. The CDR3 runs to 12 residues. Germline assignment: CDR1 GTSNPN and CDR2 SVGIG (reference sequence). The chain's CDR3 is CAWAEGVNEQYF. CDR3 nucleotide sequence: TGTGCCTGGGCGGAGGGAGTCAACGAGCAGTACTTC.

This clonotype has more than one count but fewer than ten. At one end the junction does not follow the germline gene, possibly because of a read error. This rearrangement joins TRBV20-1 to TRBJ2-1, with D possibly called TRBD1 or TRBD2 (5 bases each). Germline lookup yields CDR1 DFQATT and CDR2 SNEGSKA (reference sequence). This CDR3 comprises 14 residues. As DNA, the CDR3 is TGCGGTGCTAGACGCCTGGGACGGGACAATGAGCAGTTCTTC. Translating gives CGARRLGRDNEQFF.

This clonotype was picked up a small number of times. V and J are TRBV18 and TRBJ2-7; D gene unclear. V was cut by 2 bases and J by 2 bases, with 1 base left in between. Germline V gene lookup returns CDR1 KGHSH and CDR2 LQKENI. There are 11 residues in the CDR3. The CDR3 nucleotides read TGTGCCAGCTCACCAGCCTACGAGCAGTACTTC. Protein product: CASSPAYEQYF.

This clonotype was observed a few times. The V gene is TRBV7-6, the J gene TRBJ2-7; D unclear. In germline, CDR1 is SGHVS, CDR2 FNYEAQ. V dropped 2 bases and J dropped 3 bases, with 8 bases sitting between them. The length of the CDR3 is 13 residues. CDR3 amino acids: CASSLSSYYEQYF. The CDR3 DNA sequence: TGTGCCAGCAGCTTAAGCTCGTACTACGAGCAGTACTTC.

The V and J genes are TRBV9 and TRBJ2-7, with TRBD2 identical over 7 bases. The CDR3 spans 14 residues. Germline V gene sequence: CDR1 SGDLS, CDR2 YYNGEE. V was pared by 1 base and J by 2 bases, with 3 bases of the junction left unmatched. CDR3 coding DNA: TGTGCCAGCAGCGTACAGGGAGGGGCCTACGAGCAGTACTTC. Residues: CASSVQGGAYEQYF.

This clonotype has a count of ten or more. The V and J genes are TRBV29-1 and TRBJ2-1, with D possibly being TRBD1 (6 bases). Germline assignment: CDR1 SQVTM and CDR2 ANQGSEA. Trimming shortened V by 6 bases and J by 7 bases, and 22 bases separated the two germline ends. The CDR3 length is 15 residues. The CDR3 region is CSVPDLRGTLNEQFF. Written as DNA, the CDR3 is TGCAGCGTCCCTGACCTGAGGGGGACCCTTAATGAGCAGTTCTTC.

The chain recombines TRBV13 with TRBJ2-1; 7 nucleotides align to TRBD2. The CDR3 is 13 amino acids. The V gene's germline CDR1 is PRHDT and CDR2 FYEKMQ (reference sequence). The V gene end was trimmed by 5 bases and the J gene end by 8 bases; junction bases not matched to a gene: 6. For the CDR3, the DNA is TGTGCCAGCAGCGACCAGCGGGACTATGAGCAGTTCTTC. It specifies CASSDQRDYEQFF.

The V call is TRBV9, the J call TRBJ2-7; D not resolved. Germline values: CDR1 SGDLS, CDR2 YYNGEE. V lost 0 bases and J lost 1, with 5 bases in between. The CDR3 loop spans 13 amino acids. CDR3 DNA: TGTGCCAGCAGCGTAGACGGTTCCTACGAGCAGTACTTC. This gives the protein CASSVDGSYEQYF.

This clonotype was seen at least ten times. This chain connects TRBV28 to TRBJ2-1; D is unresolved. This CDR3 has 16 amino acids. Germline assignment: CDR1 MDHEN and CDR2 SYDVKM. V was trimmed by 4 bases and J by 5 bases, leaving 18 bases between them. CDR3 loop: CASSSFIGDGNNEQFF. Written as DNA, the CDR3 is TGTGCCAGCAGTTCCTTTATTGGCGACGGAAACAATGAGCAGTTCTTC.

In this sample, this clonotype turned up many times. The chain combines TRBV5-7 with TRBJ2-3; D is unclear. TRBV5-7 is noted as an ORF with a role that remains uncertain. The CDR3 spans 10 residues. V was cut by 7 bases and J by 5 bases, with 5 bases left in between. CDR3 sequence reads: CASVQDTQYF. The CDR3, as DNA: TGTGCCAGCGTACAAGATACGCAGTATTTT.

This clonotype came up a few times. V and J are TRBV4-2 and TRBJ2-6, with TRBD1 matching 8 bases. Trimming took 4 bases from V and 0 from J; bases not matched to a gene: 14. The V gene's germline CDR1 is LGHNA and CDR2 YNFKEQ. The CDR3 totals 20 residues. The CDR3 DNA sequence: TGTGCCAGCAGCCGTTCGACAGGGGCCCCAATTTACTCTGGGGCCAACGTCCTGACTTTC. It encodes CASSRSTGAPIYSGANVLTF.

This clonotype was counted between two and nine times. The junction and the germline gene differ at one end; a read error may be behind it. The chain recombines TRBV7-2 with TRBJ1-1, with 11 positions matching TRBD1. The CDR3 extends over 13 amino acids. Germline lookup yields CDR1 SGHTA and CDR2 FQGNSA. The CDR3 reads CASSWGTGGNTWF. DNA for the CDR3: TGTGCCAGCAGCTGGGGGACAGGGGGGAATACGTGGTTT.

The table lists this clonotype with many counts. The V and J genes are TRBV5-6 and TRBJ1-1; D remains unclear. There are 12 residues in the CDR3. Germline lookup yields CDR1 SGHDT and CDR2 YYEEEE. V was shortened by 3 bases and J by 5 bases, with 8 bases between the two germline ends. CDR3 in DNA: TGTGCCAGCAGCTCAGGAGGGACTGAAGCTTTCTTT. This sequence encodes CASSSGGTEAFF.

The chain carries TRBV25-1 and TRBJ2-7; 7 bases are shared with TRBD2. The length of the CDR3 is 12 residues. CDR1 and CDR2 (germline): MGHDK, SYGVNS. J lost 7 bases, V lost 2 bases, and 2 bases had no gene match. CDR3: CASSERGGEQYF. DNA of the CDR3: TGTGCCAGCAGTGAACGGGGAGGGGAGCAGTACTTC.

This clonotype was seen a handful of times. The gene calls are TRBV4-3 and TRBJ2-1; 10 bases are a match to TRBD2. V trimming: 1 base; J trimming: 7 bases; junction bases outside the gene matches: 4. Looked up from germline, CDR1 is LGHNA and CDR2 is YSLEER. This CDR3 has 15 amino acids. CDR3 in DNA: TGCGCCAGCAGCCAAGGAGCGGGAGGGATTAATGAGCAGTTCTTC. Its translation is CASSQGAGGINEQFF.

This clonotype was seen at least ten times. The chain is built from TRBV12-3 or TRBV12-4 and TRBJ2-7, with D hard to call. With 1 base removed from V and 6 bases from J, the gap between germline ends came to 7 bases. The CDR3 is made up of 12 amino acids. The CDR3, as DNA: TGTGCCAGCAGTTTAGGGAGCAGCGAGCAGTACTTC. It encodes CASSLGSSEQYF.

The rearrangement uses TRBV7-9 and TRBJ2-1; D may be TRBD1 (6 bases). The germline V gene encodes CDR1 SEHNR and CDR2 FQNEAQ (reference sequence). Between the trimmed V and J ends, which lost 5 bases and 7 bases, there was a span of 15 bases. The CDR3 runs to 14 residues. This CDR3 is CASSHDRKVNEQFF. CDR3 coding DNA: TGTGCCAGCAGCCACGACAGGAAGGTAAATGAGCAGTTCTTC. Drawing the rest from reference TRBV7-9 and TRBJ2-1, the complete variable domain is DTGVSQNPRHKITKRGQNVTFRCDPISEHNRLYWYRQTLGQGPEFLTYFQNEAQLEKSRLLSDRFSAERPKGSFSTLEIQRTEQGDSAMYLCASSHDRKVNEQFFGPGTRLTVL.